These 21 T cell receptor beta chains came from one sample sequenced in a study of T cell responses to AZD1222 COVID-19 vaccine. TCRdb keeps only in-frame clones here, not all; method: immunoSEQ multiplex PCR. Of approximately 110,000 clones listed, around 86% are singletons. The source was peripheral blood, collected on day 0 of AZD1222 vaccination. The receptor source for this set is an adult in good health.

The chain joins TRBV6-7 to TRBJ1-1, with a weak D call TRBD1 (6 bases). TRBV6-7 is an ORF, with its function uncertain. With 2 bases removed from V and 4 bases from J, the gap between germline ends came to 20 bases. The CDR3 has 17 amino acids. CDR3 protein: CASSYNLYREGGTEAFF. CDR3 bases: TGTGCCAGCAGTTACAACCTTTACAGGGAGGGTGGCACTGAAGCTTTCTTT.

The CDR3: CASSQRTGGEDGYTF. The CDR3 coding sequence is TGCGCCAGCAGCCAACGGACAGGGGGCGAAGATGGCTACACCTTC. The V and J genes are TRBV5-1 and TRBJ1-2, with TRBD1 identical over 11 bases. Per the germline V gene, CDR1 is SGHRS and CDR2 is YFSETQ. The trim removed 4 bases at V and 6 bases at J, leaving 8 bases unmatched. There are 15 residues in the CDR3.

This sequence joins TRBV13 and TRBJ2-4; 10 positions agree with TRBD2. J was trimmed by 7 bases and V by 4 bases; bases with no gene match: 7. The CDR3 consists of 15 residues. CDR1 is PRHDT and CDR2 is FYEKMQ in the germline V gene (reference sequence). The CDR3: CASSSAGGRPNIQYF. CDR3 bases: TGTGCCAGCAGCTCAGCGGGGGGGAGACCTAACATTCAGTACTTC.

The chain couples TRBV3-1 (or the pseudogene TRBV3-2) to TRBJ1-5; weak D call: TRBD1 (6 bases). Germline V lookup: CDR1 LGHDT, CDR2 YNNKEL (reference sequence). V shed 1 base and J shed 3 bases, with 10 bases lying between them. The CDR3 covers 15 residues. CDR3 in amino acids: CASSQVGGANQPQHF. The CDR3 DNA sequence: TGTGCCAGCAGCCAAGTGGGGGGGGCCAATCAGCCCCAGCATTTT.

This chain uses TRBV30 with TRBJ1-3, with no clear D. The germline gives CDR1 GTSNPN, CDR2 SVGIG (reference sequence). The CDR3 sequence is 15 residues long. V was clipped by 2 bases and J by 4 bases, with 15 bases between them. The CDR3 sequence: CAWSFQAMAGNTIYF. Written as DNA, the CDR3 is TGTGCCTGGAGTTTCCAGGCCATGGCCGGAAACACCATATATTTT.

This clone was observed a few times. V and J are TRBV5-1 and TRBJ2-7, with D possibly TRBD1 on 9 matching bases. Germline lookup yields CDR1 SGHRS and CDR2 YFSETQ. This CDR3 spans 16 amino acids. V shed 2 bases and J shed 6 bases, with 21 bases lying between them. The CDR3: CASSFSLAGQGSEQYF. The CDR3 DNA sequence: TGCGCCAGCAGCTTCTCGTTAGCGGGACAGGGCTCCGAGCAGTACTTC.

V usage is TRBV3-1 (or the pseudogene TRBV3-2) and J usage is TRBJ1-4; no definite D call. CDR3 length equals 11 residues. V was cut by 3 bases and J by 11 bases, with 7 bases left in between. Germline V gene data show CDR1 as LGHDT and CDR2 as YNNKEL (reference sequence). CDR3 DNA: TGTGCCAGCAGCCAGGGCGGCAAACTGTTTTTT. This sequence encodes CASSQGGKLFF.

The chain has TRBV29-1 and TRBJ2-5; no reliable D call. The CDR3 has 11 amino acids. The germline CDR1 and CDR2 sequences are SQVTM and ANQGSEA. Trimming pared 4 bases from V and 2 bases from J, leaving 5 bases between. The DNA of the CDR3 is TGCAGCGTTGTACTTCAAGAGACCCAGTACTTC. The encoded protein is CSVVLQETQYF. Combining the CDR3 with reference TRBV29-1 and TRBJ2-5 gives the whole variable domain SAVISQKPSRDICQRGTSLTIQCQVDSQVTMMFWYRQQPGQSLTLIATANQGSEATYESGFVIDKFPISRPNLTFSTLTVSNMSPEDSSIYLCSVVLQETQYFGPGTRLLVL.

The V call is TRBV7-8, the J call TRBJ2-2; 10 bases agree with TRBD1. V trimming: 6 bases; J trimming: 4 bases; junction bases outside the gene matches: 11. CDR1 and CDR2 from the germline V gene are SGHVS and FQNEAQ. The CDR3 runs 17 residues. CDR3 region: CASRPTRTGGVTGELFF. The CDR3 DNA reads as TGTGCCAGCAGGCCTACAAGGACAGGGGGTGTCACCGGGGAGCTGTTTTTT.

This chain uses TRBV10-1 with TRBJ2-7; 10 bases fit TRBD1. The CDR3 spans 14 residues. Germline V gene lookup returns CDR1 WNHNN and CDR2 SYGVQD (reference sequence). V was clipped by 10 bases and J by 3 bases; unmatched bases: 9. Here the CDR3 DNA reads TGCGCCACCGAGAGAGGACAGGGGGACTACGAGCAGTACTTC. Its translation: CATERGQGDYEQYF.

The rearrangement links TRBV5-5 to TRBJ2-5; 11 positions match TRBD1. The V gene's germline CDR1 is SGHKS and CDR2 YYEKEE (reference sequence). Unmatched junction bases numbered 10, after V lost 4 bases and J lost 5 bases. This CDR3 region has 16 residues. The CDR3 here is CASSDGLGQGDETQYF. The CDR3 nucleotides are TGTGCCAGCAGCGATGGACTGGGACAGGGGGACGAGACCCAGTACTTC.

The J gene is TRBJ1-2, the V gene TRBV5-1; D perhaps matches TRBD1 (5 bases). Between the trimmed V and J ends, which lost 0 bases and 4 bases, there was a span of 10 bases. The CDR3 has 14 amino acids. In germline, CDR1 is SGHRS, CDR2 YFSETQ. The CDR3 DNA reads TGCGCCAGCAGCTTGGAGACTCAGGGCTATGGCTACACCTTC. It is translated as CASSLETQGYGYTF.

The genes are TRBV4-3 and TRBJ1-6; D remains ambiguous. The germline V gene encodes CDR1 LGHNA and CDR2 YSLEER. V lost 4 bases, J lost 9 bases, and 16 bases lay in between. This CDR3 has 15 residues. In nucleotides, the CDR3 is TGCGCCAGCAGCCGGGAGGCTTCCCGTAGTTCACCCCTCCACTTT. Translating it yields CASSREASRSSPLHF.

The J gene is TRBJ2-7, the V gene TRBV5-4; D remains ambiguous. Germline V gene data show CDR1 as SGHNT and CDR2 as YYREEE (reference sequence). Trimming took 0 bases from V and 3 from J, leaving 7 bases between them. The length of the CDR3 is 13 residues. The CDR3 spells CASSLDSYYEQYF. CDR3 DNA sequence: TGTGCCAGCAGCTTGGACAGTTACTACGAGCAGTACTTC.

This chain connects TRBV6-2 or TRBV6-3 to TRBJ1-2; 9 bases align to TRBD1. This CDR3 spans 14 amino acids. Per the germline V gene, CDR1 is MNHEY and CDR2 is SVGEGT. V trimming: 0 bases; J trimming: 7 bases; junction bases outside the gene matches: 3. CDR3 bases: TGTGCCAGCAGTTACTCGAGGGGACAGGGTGGCTACACCTTC. It codes for CASSYSRGQGGYTF.

The chain uses TRBV2 and TRBJ1-1, with a possible D match to TRBD1 (6 bases). The germline gives CDR1 SNHLY, CDR2 FYNNEI. The CDR3 has 17 residues. Trimming left V 4 bases short and J 3 bases short, with 21 bases between. CDR3: CASSVLNDGGADTEAFF. CDR3 nucleotides: TGTGCCAGCAGTGTACTTAATGACGGGGGCGCGGACACTGAAGCTTTCTTT. The whole variable domain, remainder taken from reference TRBV2 and TRBJ1-1, is EPEVTQTPSHQVTQMGQEVILRCVPISNHLYFYWYRQILGQKVEFLVSFYNNEISEKSEIFDDQFSVERPDGSNFTLKIRSTKLEDSAMYFCASSVLNDGGADTEAFFGQGTRLTVV.

This chain uses TRBV4-1 with TRBJ2-7; D is ambiguous. V dropped 0 bases and J dropped 3 bases, with 9 bases sitting between them. The CDR3 is made up of 14 amino acids. Germline values: CDR1 MGHRA, CDR2 YSYEKL. The CDR3 region has the DNA TGCGCCAGCAGCCAAGATGGTTGGGGCTACGAGCAGTACTTC. It specifies CASSQDGWGYEQYF.

V gene TRBV4-1 combines with J gene TRBJ1-1; D possibly corresponds to TRBD1 (5 bases). The germline gives CDR1 MGHRA, CDR2 YSYEKL. Trimming took off 7 bases at V and 0 bases at J, with 12 bases between the two ends. CDR3 size: 14 residues. The CDR3: CASKLGTVNTEAFF. In DNA form, the CDR3 reads TGCGCCAGCAAACTCGGGACGGTGAACACTGAAGCTTTCTTT.

The chain links TRBV3-1 (or the pseudogene TRBV3-2) to TRBJ2-3; D unclear. CDR3 length: 15 amino acids. Trimming removed 0 bases from V and 3 bases from J, with 10 bases in between. The germline gives CDR1 LGHDT, CDR2 YNNKEL (reference sequence). The CDR3 region has the DNA TGTGCCAGCAGCCAAGATGGTTTAGGGACAGATACGCAGTATTTT. Amino acids: CASSQDGLGTDTQYF.

V gene TRBV10-3 combines with J gene TRBJ2-7, with 7 bases identical to TRBD1. Trimming removed 0 bases from V and 5 bases from J; junction bases left unmatched: 1. The CDR3 extends over 13 amino acids. CDR1 is ENHRY and CDR2 is SYGVKD in the germline V gene. The CDR3, as DNA: TGTGCCATCAGTGAGTCAGGGGGCCACGAGCAGTACTTC. As protein: CAISESGGHEQYF.

The chain links TRBV10-2 to TRBJ2-1; 8 nucleotides align to TRBD2. The CDR3 has 15 residues. J lost 5 bases, V lost 10 bases, and 13 bases had no gene match. Germline values: CDR1 WSHSY, CDR2 SAAADI. The CDR3 loop is CAIRRGAGVHNEQFF. CDR3 DNA sequence: TGCGCCATTAGACGGGGAGCGGGGGTTCACAATGAGCAGTTCTTC.